The clone carrying this T cell receptor (beta chain) was detected a few times. The antigen is not known. The CDR3 length is 12 residues. Germline V gives CDR1 SGHAT, CDR2 FQNNGV. The ends were cut back, 4 bases at V and 7 bases at J, with 10 bases in the middle. This sample stems from a study of CD8 T cells in ankylosing spondylitis. With molecular barcodes, quantitative 5'-RACE was used to make the TCR beta libraries. TCRdb ran MiXCR on the 5' RACE reads and lists one entry per CDR3 protein. The sample yields hundreds of thousands of distinct CDR3 sequences, roughly 13% seen once. Study-wide results and caveats: A subset of motif variants has previously been described in the synovial fluid and blood of reactive arthritis. Blood of patients with ankylosing spondylitis appeared to be characterized by a TCR beta motif of seven or eight highly homologous variants. From matched ankylosing spondylitis synovial fluid, disease-linked clones were reportedly recovered at significantly enriched levels.

The genes are TRBV11-2 and TRBJ2-5; a possible D gene is TRBD2 (6 bases). The sequencing sample was made of blood, either unsorted or a sorted T cell fraction (not recorded which). The clonotype originates from a male donor with ankylosing spondylitis. The CDR3 DNA follows: TGTGCCAGCAGCTCGACTAGAGGGACCCAGTACTTC. This translates into CASSSTRGTQYF.